Listed here is a single TCR beta chain. Its antigen remains unknown. Total RNA, at least 5.5 micrograms per sample, was extracted from PBMCs. These data come from a study of blood T cells in healthy people across ages. Overall study results and limits: Diversity of TCR beta per million T cells declined in a roughly linear way with age. Naive T cell percentage by flow cytometry tracked strongly with beta diversity.

Using a J-beta primer mix together with a sample-barcoded 5' primer, a second PCR was run for roughly 7 to 11 cycles. TCRdb re-analysed the 5' RACE reads in MiXCR, keeping a single row per CDR3 protein. This sample has over 300,000 distinct CDR3 sequences; more than 45% occur once, and the top ten carry around 53%. The TCR was taken from a man in his sixties in good health. The sequencing input was blood.

The CDR3 is CATSDPTSGATDTQYF. The DNA for the CDR3 is TGTGCCACCAGCGACCCGACTAGCGGGGCCACAGATACGCAGTATTTT. The chain has TRBV24-1 and TRBJ2-3; 11 bases map to TRBD2. The junction had 7 bases not matched to a gene; V was cut back by 7 bases and J by 2 bases. This CDR3 is 16 amino acids long. The germline V gene has CDR1 KGHDR and CDR2 SFDVKD.